This TCR beta chain was captured in a study of CXCR3-negative and CXCR3-positive naive CD8 T cells. The wider study: The TRB read total, 120 million to 150 million, broke down to about 1.5 +/- 0.3 million reads per library.

The libraries of TRB cDNA were prepared using 5' RACE with UMI labels. Each CDR3 protein gets one entry in TCRdb, which reprocessed the 5' RACE reads and gives no DNA. The repertoire table contains 85,000 to 130,000 distinct CDR3 sequences. Regarding the study as a whole: Post-cryopreservation CXCR3 expression was partly diminished, and the bulk of assays employed fresh PBMCs. For CXCR3-positive naive cells, TRB CDR3s were more hydrophobic than those of CXCR3-negative naive cells.

A word on this clonotype: Its target is unknown.

Investigators sorted each CD8+ T cell subset in triplicate, taking approximately 300,000 cells each time. Among CD8+ T cells, naive ones were CD45RO-CCR7+CD27+CD95-. CDR1 and CDR2 (germline): SGHVS, FQNEAQ. The CDR3 loop spans 16 amino acids. Sequenced input: naive CXCR3+ CD8+ T cells from blood. Subset indicated: CD45RO-CCR7+CD27+CD95- naive CD8+ T cells expressing CXCR3 (TNR3+). The chain joins TRBV7-8 to TRBJ2-1; TCRdb's D call of TRBD2 is untestable without DNA. The sequence was collected from a human donor in good health. Some clones in this sample may be carry-over from other donors' samples. This CDR3 reads CASSNEDPPGYNEQFF.